The next 10 T cell receptor beta chains were all read from a single sample in a study of blood T cell repertoires in COVID-19. Method: immunoSEQ multiplex PCR; TCRdb's copy keeps in-frame clones and lacks some. The table lists more than 300,000 clones, almost 90% of them singletons. Material for sequencing was peripheral blood. All receptors come from a woman aged 40 to 49 with COVID-19, enrolled during active disease.

The rearrangement uses TRBV30 and TRBJ1-6; D call uncertain. In germline, CDR1 is GTSNPN, CDR2 SVGIG (reference sequence). The length of the CDR3 is 13 residues. With 2 bases removed from V and 9 bases from J, the gap between germline ends came to 11 bases. CDR3 bases: TGTGCCTGGAGTCCTAACGGGGTTTCACCCCTCCACTTT. Protein sequence: CAWSPNGVSPLHF.

This clone was detected a few times. V and J are TRBV28 and TRBJ1-5; D possibly corresponds to TRBD1 (6 bases). The V end was cut by 3 bases, the J end by 11 bases, with 23 bases between. CDR3 length: 16 amino acids. Per the germline V gene, CDR1 is MDHEN and CDR2 is SYDVKM. The CDR3 spells CASSFLMGAGAPAQHF. CDR3 coding DNA: TGTGCCAGCAGTTTCCTTATGGGGGCAGGGGCCCCTGCCCAGCATTTT. The full variable domain, its missing parts supplied by reference TRBV28 and TRBJ1-5, is DVKVTQSSRYLVKRTGEKVFLECVQDMDHENMFWYRQDPGLGLRLIYFSYDVKMKEKGDIPEGYSVSREKKERFSLILESASTNQTSMYLCASSFLMGAGAPAQHFGDGTRLSIL.

J is TRBJ2-5 and V is TRBV5-1; D is perhaps TRBD1 (6 bases). This CDR3 is 14 amino acids long. Germline lookup yields CDR1 SGHRS and CDR2 YFSETQ. The V end was cut by 4 bases, the J end by 1 base, with 11 bases between. The CDR3 DNA is TGCGCCAGCAGCGGCCGGGACACCCAAGAGACCCAGTACTTC. It specifies CASSGRDTQETQYF. Using reference TRBV5-1 and TRBJ2-5 for the parts outside the CDR3, the full variable domain is KAGVTQTPRYLIKTRGQQVTLSCSPISGHRSVSWYQQTPGQGLQFLFEYFSETQRNKGNFPGRFSGRQFSNSRSEMNVSTLELGDSALYLCASSGRDTQETQYFGPGTRLLVL.

The chain couples TRBV25-1 to TRBJ2-1, with 7 bases fitting TRBD2. The CDR3 runs to 17 residues. Trimming at V came to 4 bases and at J to 6 bases, leaving 15 bases not matched to a gene. CDR1 is MGHDK, CDR2 SYGVNS, per germline. The CDR3 DNA sequence: TGTGCCAGCAGTGGGACCCCCATTGGGGGAGGGCTCAATGAGCAGTTCTTC. Translating it yields CASSGTPIGGGLNEQFF.

The chain uses TRBV28 and TRBJ1-2; 8 bases are a match to TRBD1. The CDR3 covers 16 residues. Looked up from germline, CDR1 is MDHEN and CDR2 is SYDVKM. V lost 4 bases, J lost 1 base, and 8 bases stayed unmatched. CDR3 protein: CASSSPPGQVNYGYTF. Here the CDR3 DNA reads TGTGCCAGCAGTTCCCCCCCGGGACAGGTTAACTATGGCTACACCTTC.

The rearrangement joins TRBV6-5 to TRBJ1-4, with 7 bases identical to TRBD1. The germline gives CDR1 MNHEY, CDR2 SVGAGI. Germline trimming cut 6 bases from V and 3 bases from J; bases unmatched to any gene: 7. CDR3 size: 15 residues. The DNA of the CDR3 is TGTGCCAGCAGCTCCCTCGGGACAGCTAATGAAAAACTGTTTTTT. The encoded protein is CASSSLGTANEKLFF.

V is TRBV28 and J is TRBJ1-2; 7 bases map to TRBD1. J was trimmed by 5 bases and V by 7 bases; bases with no gene match: 7. Germline V gene data show CDR1 as MDHEN and CDR2 as SYDVKM. This CDR3 contains 13 residues. In nucleotides, the CDR3 is TGTGCCAGCACTGACGGACAGGAATATGGCTACACCTTC. Its translation: CASTDGQEYGYTF.

This clone was seen just once. This chain uses TRBV3-1 (or the pseudogene TRBV3-2) with TRBJ2-1, with D possibly matching TRBD1 (6 bases). Germline CDR1 is LGHDT and CDR2 is YNNKEL (reference sequence). CDR3 length equals 15 residues. The V end was cut by 1 base, the J end by 7 bases, with 14 bases between. The CDR3 loop is CASSQVFAQGNEQFF. The CDR3 region has the DNA TGTGCCAGCAGCCAAGTATTTGCACAGGGAAATGAGCAGTTCTTC.

The chain carries TRBV5-4 and TRBJ2-2; D perhaps matches TRBD1 (5 bases). The CDR3 extends over 14 amino acids. V gave up 4 bases and J gave up 6 bases, with 13 bases separating them. CDR1 is SGHNT and CDR2 is YYREEE in the germline V gene (reference sequence). The CDR3 region has the DNA TGTGCCAGCAGCACACCGACAGCCCCCGGGGAGCTGTTTTTT. It specifies CASSTPTAPGELFF.

The rearrangement links TRBV2 to TRBJ2-5; possibly TRBD1 for D (6 bases). CDR1 SNHLY and CDR2 FYNNEI come from the germline V gene. V lost 1 base and J lost 5, with 8 bases in between. The CDR3 runs to 13 residues. CDR3: CASSEGGRETQYF. CDR3 bases: TGTGCCAGCAGTGAAGGGGGGCGGGAGACCCAGTACTTC.